This TCR beta chain came from a study of T-cell memory formation after mild COVID-19. A single record per CDR3 protein comes from TCRdb applying MiXCR to the 5' RACE reads. This sample carries about 110,000 distinct CDR3 sequences, about a sixth of them seen once, and the ten largest clones take roughly 31%. Germline V gene sequence: CDR1 MNHEY, CDR2 SVGAGI. V gave up 4 bases and J gave up 4 bases, with 29 bases separating them. This CDR3 is built from 21 residues. The chain carries TRBV6-5 and TRBJ2-6; the D gene is possibly TRBD1 (5 bases). The TCR was taken from an adult woman who had mild COVID-19 (a few samples of this study predate the infection). Cell type and time point are not known. The specimen sequenced was PBMCs or a T cell subset sorted from them (not recorded which). The chain's CDR3 is CASSLLPGPGRPVRGANVLTF. The CDR3 bases are TGTGCCAGCAGTTTACTCCCAGGACCAGGGCGCCCCGTCAGGGGGGCCAACGTCCTGACTTTC.